This T cell receptor beta chain was retrieved from a study of identical twins. From the 5' RACE reads, TCRdb called clonotypes with MiXCR, one entry per CDR3 protein. Among about 890,000 distinct CDR3 sequences, more than 9% were seen once, and the ten largest hold under 2%. The data also belong to a second study, concerning yellow fever vaccine responses in identical twins.

The specimen was PBMCs. The TCR originated in a woman between 18 and 29 years old in good health.

The DNA for the CDR3 is TGTGCCAGCAGCCGCGGACTAGCGGCCACCGGGGAGCTGTTTTTT. It encodes CASSRGLAATGELFF. The V and J genes are TRBV7-3 and TRBJ2-2; 10 bases line up with TRBD2. After removal of 5 bases from V and 4 bases from J, the junction contained 4 bases not matched to a gene. Germline CDR1 is SGHTA and CDR2 is FQGTGA. The CDR3 covers 15 residues.